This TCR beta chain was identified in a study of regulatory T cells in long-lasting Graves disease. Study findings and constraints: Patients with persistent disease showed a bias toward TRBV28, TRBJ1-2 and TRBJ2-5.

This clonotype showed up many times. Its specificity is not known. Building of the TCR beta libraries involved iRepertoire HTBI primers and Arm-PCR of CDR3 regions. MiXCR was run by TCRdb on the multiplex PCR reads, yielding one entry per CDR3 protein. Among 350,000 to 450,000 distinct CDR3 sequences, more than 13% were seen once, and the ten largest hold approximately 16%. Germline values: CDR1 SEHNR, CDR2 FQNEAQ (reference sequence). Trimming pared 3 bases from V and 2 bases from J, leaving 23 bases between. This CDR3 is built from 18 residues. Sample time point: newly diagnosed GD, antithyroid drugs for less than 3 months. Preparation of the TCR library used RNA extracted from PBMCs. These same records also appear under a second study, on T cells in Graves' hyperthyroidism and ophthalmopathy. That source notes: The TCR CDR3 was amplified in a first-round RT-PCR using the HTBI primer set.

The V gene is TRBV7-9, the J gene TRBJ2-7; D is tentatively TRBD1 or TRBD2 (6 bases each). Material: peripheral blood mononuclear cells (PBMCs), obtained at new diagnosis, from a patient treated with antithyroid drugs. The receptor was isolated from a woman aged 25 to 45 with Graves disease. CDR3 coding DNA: TGTGCCAGCAGCTTCGACACCCTTGGGGGGCGCTTCACCTACGAGCAGTACTTC. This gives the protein CASSFDTLGGRFTYEQYF.